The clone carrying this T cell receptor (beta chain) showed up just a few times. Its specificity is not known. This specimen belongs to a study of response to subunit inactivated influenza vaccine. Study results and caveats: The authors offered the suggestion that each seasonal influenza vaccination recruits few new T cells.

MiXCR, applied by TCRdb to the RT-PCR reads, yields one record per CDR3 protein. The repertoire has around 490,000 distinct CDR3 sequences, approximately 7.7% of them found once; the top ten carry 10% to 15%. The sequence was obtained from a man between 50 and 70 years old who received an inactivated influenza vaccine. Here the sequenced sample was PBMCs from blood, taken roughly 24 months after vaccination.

The CDR3 region is CASSQDRTRGNEQFF. DNA for the CDR3: TGTGCCAGCAGCCAAGATCGGACTAGAGGCAATGAGCAGTTCTTC. V is TRBV4-2 and J is TRBJ2-1; TRBD2 matches at 7 bases. The trim removed 0 bases at V and 6 bases at J, leaving 5 bases unmatched. Germline CDR1 LGHNA, CDR2 YNFKEQ. This CDR3 has 15 residues.